This T cell receptor (beta chain) was captured by sequencing in a study of T-cell memory formation after mild COVID-19. This clonotype was seen a few times. Its antigen is undetermined. After 5'RACE with constant-segment primers, TCR alpha and TCR beta cDNA libraries carrying sample barcodes and UMIs were obtained. MiXCR was run by TCRdb on the 5' RACE reads, yielding one entry per CDR3 protein. The sample holds around 100,000 distinct CDR3 sequences, around a fifth seen once. Germline V gene sequence: CDR1 LGHNA, CDR2 YSLEER. V gave up 4 bases and J gave up 4 bases; unmatched junction bases: 12. CDR3 size: 16 residues. The study's findings and limits: That cross-reactive memory joined was suggested by some responding clones appearing in pre-infection memory. The study found balanced CD4/CD8 in clones contracting day 15 to 85 and a CD4+ lean in later expanders. Among contracting clones, CD4+ were mainly CM/EM and CD8+ enriched in EMRA.

The TCR was taken from a man aged 18 to 30 who had mild COVID-19 (a few samples of this study predate the infection). Cell type and time point are not known. Specimen: PBMCs or a T cell subset sorted from them (not recorded which). The gene calls are TRBV4-3 and TRBJ2-7; 8 bases map to TRBD1. CDR3 nucleotides: TGCGCCAGCAGCCCGACGGACAGGGCGGGATATTACGAGCAGTACTTC. This encodes CASSPTDRAGYYEQYF.